The entry below gives a single T cell receptor beta chain sequence along with its context. The data are from a study of blood T cells in healthy people across ages. The CDR3 loop spans 16 amino acids. The V and J ends lost 2 bases and 8 bases, in that order; junction bases with no gene match: 8. CDR1 MNHEY and CDR2 SVGAGI come from the germline V gene. Primers used in a second PCR of about 7 to 12 cycles were a sample-barcoded 5' primer and a J-beta primer mix. TCRdb processed the 5' RACE reads anew with MiXCR; each CDR3 protein has one entry. The sample contains 270,000 or so distinct CDR3 sequences, around 29% of which appear only once. No fewer than 7 million PBMCs went into each sample. Total RNA extraction produced at least 5 micrograms (per sample) for the study.

The source of this sequence is a woman in her sixties or seventies in good health. The specimen was blood. V usage is TRBV6-5 and J usage is TRBJ2-1, with 11 bases lining up with TRBD2. This CDR3 is CASSYGRLAGGDEQFF. The CDR3 DNA reads as TGTGCCAGCAGTTACGGCCGGCTAGCGGGAGGCGATGAGCAGTTCTTC.